This TCR beta chain came from a study of OX40 agonist ivuxolimab in advanced cancers. About the study: Hepatocellular carcinoma, melanoma, renal cell or head and neck cancer occurred in dose-escalation patients. Study-level points and caveats: Dose levels from 0.1 to 3.0 mg/kg saw CD4+ and CD8+ blood T cells expand clonally by week 6. Among the least clonally expanded were partial responders at 0.1-3.0 mg/kg.

Autoimmune disease history or systemic immunosuppression led to patient exclusion. The CDR3 length is 14 residues. Germline CDR1 and CDR2: LNHDA and SQIVND (reference sequence). V dropped 3 bases and J dropped 8 bases, with 11 bases sitting between them. With regard to this clone: The target antigen is unknown.

Profiling relied on immunoSEQ multiplex PCR, and the TCRdb table lists in-frame clones only, not all of them. The table includes about 83,000 clones, 85% detected once. The source material was CD4+ or CD8+ T cells sorted from blood, sampled in a trial of the OX40 agonist ivuxolimab. The genes are TRBV19 and TRBJ1-6; D ambiguous. This receptor was taken from an adult with an advanced solid tumor such as melanoma, head and neck, liver or kidney cancer. The CDR3 region has the DNA TGTGCCAGTAGTATTGTTGGCGGGGATTCACCCCTCCACTTT. Protein: CASSIVGGDSPLHF.